These T cell receptor beta chains were read from a single sample in a study of monozygotic twins with inflammatory bowel disease. Each CDR3 protein gets one entry in TCRdb, which reprocessed the 5' RACE reads and gives no DNA. The data include 420,000 or so distinct CDR3 sequences; the top ten clones carry 2% to 3%. Material: blood. The receptor source for this set is a human donor with ulcerative colitis or Crohn's disease, or a healthy co-twin of an affected twin (not recorded which). Each CDR3 is given with its conserved first and last residue.

v_gene	j_gene	CDR3aa
TRBV6-5	TRBJ2-2	CASSFDRAGTGELFF
TRBV5-1	TRBJ1-4	CASSFQGGEKLFF
TRBV5-1	TRBJ2-7	CASRSQGAFEQYF
TRBV18	TRBJ2-7	CASSPGGFGTYEQYF
TRBV11-2	TRBJ2-2	CASSLRVTVSRGLAVELFF
TRBV7-2	TRBJ2-7	CASSLELTRSNEQYF
TRBV11-2	TRBJ1-5	CASSSFMGADRAVQPQHF
TRBV29-1	TRBJ2-1	CSVLPWGSYNEQFF
TRBV7-2	TRBJ1-1	CASSPASGTGPEAFF
TRBV7-2	TRBJ2-3	CASSNWGTSGTTDTQYF
TRBV20-1	TRBJ1-5	CSASRGRLNQPQHF
TRBV11-3	TRBJ2-1	CASSSLSGYEQFF
TRBV7-9	TRBJ1-1	CASSPQGGATEAFF
TRBV11-2	TRBJ1-1	CASSYTWDISNTEAFF
TRBV5-5	TRBJ1-1	CASSPGTAKRSTEAFF
TRBV7-2	TRBJ2-3	CASLSGLSTDTQYF
TRBV6-2/TRBV6-3	TRBJ2-4	CATTSSKNIQYF
TRBV20-1	TRBJ2-1	CSAMGGANNEQFF
TRBV5-1	TRBJ1-6	CASSTSTGSNSPLHF
TRBV7-2	TRBJ2-7	CASSPIGATSYEQYF
TRBV10-3	TRBJ2-7	CAISEAGTQTGYEQYF
TRBV19	TRBJ2-5	CASSLTHGPGETQYF
TRBV7-2	TRBJ2-7	CASIQVRGSYEQYF
TRBV10-3	TRBJ2-3	CAISESGQGATQYF